The 15 T cell receptor beta chains presented below share a single source sample, sequenced in a study of read filtering for tumor transcriptome and immune sequencing (TCRdb year 2020). These reads were obtained on an Illumina HiSeq 4000. TCR libraries were built from 400 ng RNA with the Immunoverse kit, using molecular barcoded adaptors covering alpha/delta and beta/gamma chains. The raw public data were reprocessed by TCRdb itself: fastp quality trimming at Q25, MiXCR clonotype calling, in-frame beta chains only. A single entry per CDR3 protein holds the most common genes and DNA from its merged rows. Counted in this sample were 30,000 to 45,000 distinct CDR3 sequences; 13% to 15% of them appeared once. 5.5% to 8% of the sample is held by the ten biggest clonotypes. Sequencing input: a population of CD138-negative cells sorted from bone marrow. Sample cell subset or site, as interpreted from the label and publication: bone marrow mononuclear cells depleted of CD138+ plasma/myeloma cells by negative magnetic selection. These receptor sequences come from a donor aged 40 or over with multiple myeloma.

This clonotype has at least ten counts. The J gene is TRBJ2-7, the V gene TRBV29-1; D unclear. V was cut by 5 bases and J by 0 bases, with 8 bases left in between. The CDR3 spans 12 residues. Germline V CDR1 and CDR2: SQVTM, ANQGSEA. CDR3 in DNA: TGCAGCGTTTTGAAAAGCTCCTACGAGCAGTACTTC. Translation gives CSVLKSSYEQYF.

The V gene is TRBV2, the J gene TRBJ2-7; possible D gene TRBD1, 6 bases. CDR3 size: 14 residues. Trimming removed 7 bases from V and 11 bases from J, with 24 bases in between. Germline-derived CDR1 and CDR2 are SNHLY and FYNNEI. CDR3 residues: CASKPQGPSLDEYF. CDR3 DNA sequence: TGTGCCAGCAAACCACAGGGCCCCTCCCTTGATGAGTACTTC.

This clonotype was seen at least ten times. V and J are TRBV20-1 and TRBJ2-5, with a weak D call TRBD2 (5 bases). The CDR3 spans 14 residues. V lost 4 bases, J lost 5 bases, and 17 bases lay in between. Looked up from germline, CDR1 is DFQATT and CDR2 is SNEGSKA (reference sequence). CDR3 bases: TGCAGTGCTACACTAAATCGGGGTCGGGAGACCCAGTACTTC. This translates into CSATLNRGRETQYF.

By frequency in the sample, this clonotype is medium-sized. V usage is TRBV2 and J usage is TRBJ2-1; a possible D gene is TRBD2 (7 bases). Trimming removed 6 bases from V and 3 bases from J, with 15 bases in between. CDR3 length: 15 amino acids. In germline, CDR1 is SNHLY, CDR2 FYNNEI. DNA for the CDR3: TGTGCCAGCAGGCCCCGGGGGGCAGTCTACAATGAGCAGTTCTTC. It codes for CASRPRGAVYNEQFF.

This clonotype was observed a few times. A far bigger clonotype differs at one base, so this is likely a read error. The CDR3 end shows no conserved phenylalanine or tryptophan, and so a read error is likely. V and J are TRBV7-8 and TRBJ2-6; D is perhaps TRBD1 (6 bases). Germline V lookup: CDR1 SGHVS, CDR2 FQNEAQ. Between the trimmed V and J ends, which lost 4 bases and 0 bases, there was a span of 19 bases. The length of the CDR3 is 19 residues. CDR3 sequence (DNA): TGTGCCAGCAGCTCTCCCGCCACAGGGCCCATCTCTGGGGCCAACGTCCTGACTTCC. It translates to CASSSPATGPISGANVLTS.

Many counts were recorded for this clonotype. This chain uses TRBV12-3 or TRBV12-4 with TRBJ2-1, with 7 bases identical to TRBD2. J lost 4 bases, V lost 6 bases, and 12 bases had no gene match. The CDR3 is made up of 16 amino acids. CDR3 amino acids: CASRRDSWEGYNEQFF. The CDR3 coding sequence is TGTGCCAGCAGGCGAGACTCGTGGGAGGGATACAATGAGCAGTTCTTC.

In its sample, this clonotype was seen many times. This chain links TRBV7-9 with TRBJ1-1, with D tentatively TRBD1 (6 bases). V lost 3 bases, J lost 2 bases, and 13 bases lay in between. CDR1 is SEHNR, CDR2 FQNEAQ, per germline (reference sequence). The CDR3 has 15 residues. CDR3 amino acids: CASSLEGGFNTEAFF. Here the CDR3 DNA reads TGTGCCAGCAGCTTGGAGGGGGGATTCAACACTGAAGCTTTCTTT.

On this clonotype: A much more abundant neighbour one base away suggests this may be a read error. The gene calls are TRBV6-2 or TRBV6-3 and TRBJ1-5; the D gene is possibly TRBD1 (6 bases). CDR1 and CDR2 (germline): MNHEY, SVGEGT. Trimming removed 5 bases at V and 1 base at J, with 12 bases between. The CDR3 is made up of 15 amino acids. CDR3 sequence: CASSQRTESNQPQHF. The CDR3, as DNA: TGTGCCAGCAGTCAGAGGACAGAAAGCAATCAGCCCCAGCATTTT.

This chain uses TRBV5-1 with TRBJ1-2; no clear D. The length of the CDR3 is 20 residues. The V gene lost 1 base and the J gene lost 9 bases, with 34 bases spanning the gap. Looked up from germline, CDR1 is SGHRS and CDR2 is YFSETQ. Here the CDR3 DNA reads TGCGCCAGCAGCTTGTATACGCCACACTTCCCGGAGCCGAAACAATATAGCTACACCTTC. Protein product: CASSLYTPHFPEPKQYSYTF.

Comment on this clonotype: This may arise from a read error, as a much more abundant clone is one base away. The CDR3 does not end in the conserved phenylalanine or tryptophan, so this is likely a read error. The chain uses TRBV28 and TRBJ1-2, with D possibly being TRBD1 (6 bases). This CDR3 is 14 amino acids long. V shed 5 bases and J shed 1 base, with 11 bases lying between them. In germline, CDR1 is MDHEN, CDR2 SYDVKM. The chain's CDR3 is CASSNPGVNYGYTL. DNA for the CDR3: TGTGCCAGCAGTAACCCAGGGGTTAACTATGGCTACACCCTC.

This clonotype was seen many times. This chain joins TRBV20-1 and TRBJ1-5; D is ambiguous. Germline lookup yields CDR1 DFQATT and CDR2 SNEGSKA (reference sequence). The CDR3 extends over 15 amino acids. Trimming took 0 bases from V and 2 from J, leaving 11 bases between them. CDR3 amino acids: CSARDRVPGNQPQHF. CDR3 in DNA: TGCAGTGCTAGAGATCGGGTACCGGGCAATCAGCCCCAGCATTTT.

This clonotype was detected a few times. The chain uses TRBV3-1 and TRBJ2-1; 9 bases fit TRBD2. The length of the CDR3 is 15 residues. CDR1 is LGHDT and CDR2 is YNNKEL in the germline V gene (reference sequence). With 5 bases clipped from V and 0 bases from J, the junction kept 2 bases outside the gene matches. As DNA, the CDR3 is TGTGCCAGCAGCTTGCGGGGGGGCTCCTACAATGAGCAGTTCTTC. Its protein is CASSLRGGSYNEQFF.

The table lists this clonotype with many counts. The J gene is TRBJ1-1, the V gene TRBV5-1, with a weak D call TRBD1 (5 bases). V was cut by 5 bases and J by 5 bases, with 16 bases left in between. This CDR3 is built from 14 residues. Germline assignment: CDR1 SGHRS and CDR2 YFSETQ. This CDR3 is CASSSYRDGTEAFF. The CDR3 DNA is TGCGCCAGCAGTTCTTACCGGGACGGGACTGAAGCTTTCTTT.

This clonotype appeared many times. The V gene is TRBV7-6, the J gene TRBJ2-3, with 13 bases fitting TRBD2. Per the germline V gene, CDR1 is SGHVS and CDR2 is FNYEAQ. The CDR3 consists of 17 residues. V lost 5 bases to trimming and J lost 1 base; unmatched junction nucleotides: 6. The CDR3 is CASSRTSGGYGTDTQYF. As DNA, the CDR3 is TGTGCCAGCAGCCGGACTAGCGGGGGCTATGGCACAGATACGCAGTATTTT.

Judged by abundance, this clonotype is medium-sized. CDR3 sequence reads: CASNSNRDRAYNEQFF. DNA for the CDR3: TGTGCCAGCAACTCAAACAGGGACAGGGCTTACAATGAGCAGTTCTTC. The J gene is TRBJ2-1, the V gene TRBV12-3 or TRBV12-4; 9 bases are a match to TRBD1. With 7 bases clipped from V and 4 bases from J, the junction kept 11 bases outside the gene matches. The CDR3 spans 16 residues.